One and the same sample provided the 26 T cell receptor beta chains below, sequenced in a study of molecular identifiers for immune sequencing clone quantification. Via MiXCR, TCRdb re-called the PCR reads, giving one row per CDR3 protein. Altogether about 640,000 distinct CDR3 sequences are present, nearly 20% being singletons, with the ten largest covering roughly 0.9%. The sequenced sample consisted of naive CD8+ T cells from blood, with Jurkat cell RNA spiked in. The subset here: FACS-sorted CD8+CD4-CCR7+CD45RA+ naive T cells. Every receptor here comes from a human donor in good health. Some libraries in this study had Jurkat cell RNA spiked in.

In regard to this clonotype: The junction departs from germline at one end; a sequencing error may be responsible. The chain is built from TRBV7-6 and TRBJ2-7, with TRBD1 matching 7 bases. The CDR3 runs to 14 residues. In germline, CDR1 is SGHVS, CDR2 FNYEAQ. CDR3: CASSGRDSSYEQSF. CDR3 bases: TGTGCCAGCAGCGGCCGGGACAGCTCCTACGAGCAGTCCTTC.

On this clonotype: At one end the junction does not follow the germline gene, possibly because of a read error. This chain uses TRBV15 with TRBJ2-3, with 10 nucleotides matching TRBD1. The length of the CDR3 is 15 residues. Per germline, CDR1 LNHNV and CDR2 YYDKDF (reference sequence). The CDR3 coding sequence is TGTGCCTCCAGCACGGGACAGGGGTGGGCAGATACGCAGTATTTT. Translation: CASSTGQGWADTQYF.

This clonotype showed up many times. This rearrangement joins TRBV12-3 or TRBV12-4 to TRBJ2-7; D may correspond to TRBD1 or TRBD2 (5 bases each). The CDR3 totals 14 residues. V lost 3 bases and J 5 bases, leaving 14 bases between the germline ends. The CDR3 sequence: CASSLRAGMDEQYF. CDR3 coding DNA: TGTGCCAGCAGTTTGAGGGCAGGGATGGACGAGCAGTACTTC.

The chain is built from TRBV2 and TRBJ1-4; D unresolved. Trimming cost V 8 bases and J 8 bases, with 27 bases left between them. Germline V gives CDR1 SNHLY, CDR2 FYNNEI. This CDR3 is 17 amino acids long. CDR3 nucleotide sequence: TGTGCCAGCGGATACCTTAGCCCGGTTCCGGCGAGGGAAAAACTGTTTTTT. Translating gives CASGYLSPVPAREKLFF.

Concerning this clonotype: A much larger clonotype is one base distant, so this may be a read error. This chain links TRBV7-6 with TRBJ2-1; TRBD2 matches at 7 bases. CDR3 length: 16 amino acids. The J segment lost 7 bases and the V segment lost 0 bases, leaving 9 bases of the junction unmatched. The germline gives CDR1 SGHVS, CDR2 FNYEAQ. CDR3 nucleotide sequence: TGTGCCAGCAGCTTAGCGGGACGGGGGGTTGTTAATGAGCAGTTCTTC. It codes for CASSLAGRGVVNEQFF. Variable domain in full (rest from reference TRBV7-6 and TRBJ2-1): GAGVSQSPRYKVTKRGQDVALRCDPISGHVSLYWYRQALGQGPEFLTYFNYEAQQDKSGLPNDRFSAERPEGSISTLTIQRTEQRDSAMYRCASSLAGRGVVNEQFFGPGTRLTVL.

This clonotype was recorded a few times. The chain couples TRBV5-4 to TRBJ2-7, with 9 bases lining up with TRBD1. The V segment lost 0 bases and the J segment 1 base; nucleotides outside the gene matches: 5. The CDR3 runs 16 residues. The germline gives CDR1 SGHNT, CDR2 YYREEE (reference sequence). CDR3 bases: TGTGCCAGCAGCTTGGGACCGGGACAGGGTTCCTACGAGCAGTACTTC. Translation gives CASSLGPGQGSYEQYF.

The CDR3 bases are TGTGCCATCAGTGAAGAGGACAGGGGTGTCTCCTACGAGCAGTACTTC. This translates into CAISEEDRGVSYEQYF. This chain uses TRBV10-3 with TRBJ2-7; TRBD1 aligns across 9 bases. CDR3 length: 16 residues. J was trimmed by 0 bases and V by 3 bases; bases with no gene match: 6. Germline V CDR1 and CDR2: ENHRY, SYGVKD.

This clonotype was seen at least ten times. The chain uses TRBV11-2 and TRBJ2-5; 12 bases match TRBD1. The CDR3 totals 16 residues. V shed 4 bases, J shed 4 bases, and the junction held 7 bases outside the gene matches. Germline V CDR1 and CDR2: SGHAT, FQNNGV. The CDR3 DNA follows: TGTGCCAGCAGCTACGGGACAGGGGGCGTTCGAGAGACCCAGTACTTC. It is translated as CASSYGTGGVRETQYF.

The chain uses TRBV29-1 and TRBJ1-2, with 7 bases identical to TRBD1. Germline loops: CDR1 SQVTM, CDR2 ANQGSEA. V gave up 3 bases and J gave up 5 bases; unmatched junction bases: 3. The CDR3 totals 12 residues. The CDR3, as DNA: TGCAGCGTTGACGGGACAGAGTATGGCTACACCTTC. Protein: CSVDGTEYGYTF.

A remark on this clonotype: This may arise from a read error, as a much more abundant clone is one base away. Lacking the conserved final phenylalanine or tryptophan, this CDR3 likely reflects a read error. The chain recombines TRBV19 with TRBJ1-1; a possible D gene is TRBD1 (6 bases). V was shortened by 6 bases and J by 8 bases, with 16 bases between the two germline ends. The CDR3 has 13 amino acids. Germline CDR1 and CDR2: LNHDA and SQIVND (reference sequence). The CDR3: CASSLPPGTEAFS. CDR3 coding DNA: TGTGCCAGTAGCCTGCCTCCCGGGACAGAAGCTTTCTCT.

This clonotype was counted many times. The chain couples TRBV19 to TRBJ1-1; D uncertain. The CDR3 runs 12 residues. CDR1 is LNHDA, CDR2 SQIVND, per germline (reference sequence). Trimming took 9 bases from V and 8 from J, leaving 16 bases between them. The DNA of the CDR3 is TGTGCCAGCAGCATAGGGCTGACCGAAGCTTTCTTT. Its translation is CASSIGLTEAFF.

This clonotype was observed a few times. This chain connects TRBV28 to TRBJ2-1; the D gene is possibly TRBD1 (5 bases). V lost 3 bases and J lost 2, with 11 bases in between. Per the germline V gene, CDR1 is MDHEN and CDR2 is SYDVKM. The CDR3 spans 15 residues. The CDR3 DNA sequence: TGTGCCAGCAGTTTTCGGCAGGGTCCCTACAATGAGCAGTTCTTC. As protein: CASSFRQGPYNEQFF.

A remark on this clonotype: A much bigger clone sits one base away, suggesting this may be a read error. The V call is TRBV7-8, the J call TRBJ2-7; 11 bases fit TRBD1. The V segment lost 3 bases and the J segment 6 bases; nucleotides outside the gene matches: 4. Germline V CDR1 and CDR2: SGHVS, FQNEAQ. This CDR3 has 14 residues. The CDR3 DNA reads as TGTGCCAGCAGCTTGCCGGGACAGGGGGGCGAGCAGTACTTC. Translation: CASSLPGQGGEQYF.

The chain couples TRBV4-1 to TRBJ2-2; 8 bases match TRBD2. V gave up 1 base and J gave up 6 bases; unmatched junction bases: 10. Germline V gene sequence: CDR1 MGHRA, CDR2 YSYEKL. The CDR3 loop spans 17 amino acids. CDR3 sequence reads: CASSQVRYGGAAGELFF. DNA of the CDR3: TGCGCCAGCAGCCAAGTTCGATACGGGGGGGCAGCCGGGGAGCTGTTTTTT.

With regard to this clonotype: Given a much more abundant clone one base away, this may be a read error. V and J are TRBV25-1 and TRBJ2-5; D remains unclear. Trimming stripped 8 bases from V and 7 bases from J, with 23 bases between. Germline assignment: CDR1 MGHDK and CDR2 SYGVNS. The CDR3 covers 15 residues. CDR3 in amino acids: CASARTESTKGTQYF. The CDR3 DNA follows: TGTGCCAGCGCAAGGACGGAAAGTACCAAAGGGACCCAGTACTTC.

Details on this clonotype: This clone may be a read error of a much larger clone one base away. The rearrangement uses TRBV29-1 and TRBJ2-7; D remains unclear. Germline V gene data show CDR1 as SQVTM and CDR2 as ANQGSEA. The V and J ends lost 7 bases and 1 base respectively, with 17 bases between them. The CDR3 is 14 amino acids. As DNA, the CDR3 is TGCAGCGCCTATGAGCGTAGTCTTTCCTACGAGCAGTACTTC. Its translation is CSAYERSLSYEQYF.

This clonotype showed up many times. The CDR3 sequence: CSAWGSGMYEQYF. The DNA for the CDR3 is TGCAGTGCCTGGGGTAGCGGGATGTACGAGCAGTACTTC. The V call is TRBV20-1, the J call TRBJ2-7, with 8 bases matching TRBD2. From germline, CDR1 is DFQATT and CDR2 SNEGSKA (reference sequence). The V gene end was trimmed by 6 bases and the J gene end by 4 bases; junction bases not matched to a gene: 8. The CDR3 is 13 residues long.

This clonotype appeared many times. This rearrangement joins TRBV2 to TRBJ1-1; tentatively, D is TRBD1 (6 bases). The CDR3 is made up of 16 amino acids. The V gene lost 1 base and the J gene lost 1 base, with 13 bases spanning the gap. Germline V gene data show CDR1 as SNHLY and CDR2 as FYNNEI. CDR3 DNA: TGTGCCAGCAGTGAAGTTTTTGGGGGCGCGAACACTGAAGCTTTCTTT. Translating it yields CASSEVFGGANTEAFF.

This clonotype came up many times. The chain is built from TRBV6-5 and TRBJ2-3, with a weak D call TRBD2 (5 bases). CDR1 is MNHEY and CDR2 is SVGAGI in the germline V gene. Trimming took 4 bases from V and 0 from J, leaving 11 bases between them. CDR3 length: 15 residues. The CDR3 DNA reads as TGTGCCAGCAGTTTGGCGGGTTTCAGCACAGATACGCAGTATTTT. It yields the protein CASSLAGFSTDTQYF.

This clonotype occurred once. A much larger clone lies one base from this, so it may be a read error. This chain uses TRBV7-9 with TRBJ2-7; possibly TRBD1 or TRBD2 for D (5 bases each). CDR3 length equals 14 residues. The germline V and J ends were trimmed by 0 bases and 3 bases, with 9 bases remaining between them. The germline gives CDR1 SEHNR, CDR2 FQNEAQ (reference sequence). For the CDR3, the DNA is TGTGCCAGCAGCTTAGCGGGGACGTGCTACGAGCAGTACTTC. Encoded protein: CASSLAGTCYEQYF.

As to this clonotype: This clone may be a read error of a much larger clone one base away. The chain is built from TRBV19 and TRBJ1-1; D not resolved. Germline V lookup: CDR1 LNHDA, CDR2 SQIVND (reference sequence). CDR3 length: 13 amino acids. The CDR3 loop is CASSPVGNTEASF. In DNA form, the CDR3 reads TGTGCCAGTAGCCCTGTGGGAAACACTGAAGCTTCCTTT.

The J gene is TRBJ2-1, the V gene TRBV7-3; D could derive from TRBD1 or TRBD2 (7 bases each). Germline V gives CDR1 SGHTA, CDR2 FQGTGA. The CDR3 contains 18 residues. Trimming removed 1 base at V and 2 bases at J, with 18 bases between. Written as DNA, the CDR3 is TGTGCCAGCAGCTTAAAGGGGGCTAGCGGACAGACCTACAATGAGCAGTTCTTC. Its protein product is CASSLKGASGQTYNEQFF.

This clonotype has more than one count but fewer than ten. The genes are TRBV12-3 or TRBV12-4 and TRBJ2-1, with 14 nucleotides matching TRBD2. This CDR3 is 20 amino acids long. V shed 5 bases and J 0 bases; nucleotides not matched to a gene: 12. CDR3 DNA: TGTGCCAGCAGTGTCCAAGGGACAGGGACTAGCGGGGGCTCCTACAATGAGCAGTTCTTC. It codes for CASSVQGTGTSGGSYNEQFF.

The chain links TRBV24-1 to TRBJ2-1, with 10 bases aligning to TRBD1. The germline V gene encodes CDR1 KGHDR and CDR2 SFDVKD. The CDR3 is 13 residues long. Trimming removed 9 bases from V and 4 bases from J; junction bases left unmatched: 2. The CDR3 bases are TGTGCCACCGGGACAGGGGAGTACAATGAGCAGTTCTTC. Its translation is CATGTGEYNEQFF.

The sample holds many counts of this clonotype. This chain links TRBV4-2 with TRBJ2-7, with TRBD2 identical over 9 bases. Unmatched junction bases numbered 6, after V lost 0 bases and J lost 0 bases. Germline V gene lookup returns CDR1 LGHNA and CDR2 YNFKEQ. The CDR3 totals 17 residues. The CDR3 nucleotides read TGTGCCAGCAGCCAAGAGTCGCTAGCGGGACGCTCCTACGAGCAGTACTTC. Translated: CASSQESLAGRSYEQYF.

This clonotype was detected only a few times. The V and J genes are TRBV6-1 and TRBJ2-7, with D unclear. Germline CDR1 reads MNHNS; CDR2 reads SASEGT. V was clipped by 4 bases and J by 1 base, with 11 bases between them. The CDR3 sequence is 14 residues long. CDR3 sequence: CASSARSPSYEQYF. The CDR3 region has the DNA TGTGCCAGCAGTGCGAGGTCGCCATCCTACGAGCAGTACTTC.